This T cell receptor beta chain was sequenced in a study of Graves' ophthalmopathy and Graves' hyperthyroidism. General study points: Detected in blood as well were most expanded thyroid clonotypes with frequency above 0.001.

In its sample, this clonotype was seen once. What it binds is not known. The TCR beta CDR3 regions underwent amplification from RNA transcripts. A first-round RT-PCR used HTBI primers, followed by a second-round multiplex PCR. Via MiXCR, TCRdb re-called the multiplex PCR reads, giving one row per CDR3 protein. The sample has about 400,000 distinct CDR3 sequences; roughly 21% are singletons. The V end lost 2 bases, the J end lost 4 bases, and 9 bases lay between the germline ends. The CDR3 sequence is 14 residues long. The receptor comes from a woman under 30 with stable Graves' hyperthyroidism. The rearrangement uses TRBV12-3 or TRBV12-4 and TRBJ1-5; D remains ambiguous. What was sequenced was peripheral blood. The CDR3 nucleotides read TGTGCCAGCAGTTTATTCGGAGTGAATCAGCCCCAGCATTTT. Its protein product is CASSLFGVNQPQHF.